The 32 T cell receptor beta chains below all came from one sample that was sequenced in a study of a mutant IDH1 vaccine in newly diagnosed glioma. Time point defined: week 23, last vaccination. Vaccination used 300 ug of mutant IDH1 20-mer peptide per dose, with topical imiquimod. No antigens are known for them. Profiled with immunoSEQ multiplex PCR; TCRdb holds only in-frame clones, not every one. This sample has approximately 62,000 clones, with 85% found just once. The specimen comprised PBMCs, sampled from a glioma patient whose treatment included an IDH1 peptide vaccine. Every receptor here comes from a young man with glioma.

As for this clone: The same CDR3 arises from other DNA sequences in this sample as well. The chain has TRBV2 and TRBJ1-2, with D unresolved. CDR1 SNHLY and CDR2 FYNNEI come from the germline V gene. V was trimmed by 8 bases and J by 0 bases, leaving 10 bases between them. CDR3 length: 13 residues. CDR3: CASGNSPNYGYTF. CDR3 bases: TGTGCCAGCGGGAACAGCCCTAACTATGGCTACACCTTC.

This chain connects TRBV7-2 to TRBJ2-7; 12 nucleotides line up with TRBD2. Germline CDR1 SGHTA, CDR2 FQGNSA. The CDR3 has 15 amino acids. Trimming cost V 6 bases and J 0 bases; bases outside gene matches: 3. The CDR3 spells CASRRTSGVSYEQYF. The CDR3 DNA follows: TGTGCCAGCAGACGGACTAGCGGGGTCTCCTACGAGCAGTACTTC. Drawing the rest from reference TRBV7-2 and TRBJ2-7, the complete variable domain is GAGVSQSPSNKVTEKGKDVELRCDPISGHTALYWYRQSLGQGLEFLIYFQGNSAPDKSGLPSDRFSAERTGGSVSTLTIQRTQQEDSAVYLCASRRTSGVSYEQYFGPGTRLTVT.

V is TRBV6-1 and J is TRBJ1-5; tentatively, D is TRBD1 (5 bases). Deletions cut 2 bases from V and 6 bases from J, with 14 bases between. In germline, CDR1 is MNHNS, CDR2 SASEGT. This CDR3 is 15 amino acids long. The CDR3 DNA sequence: TGTGCCAGCAGTGAATACGGGGGATTTGGTCAGCCCCAGCATTTT. Translation gives CASSEYGGFGQPQHF.

V usage is TRBV25-1 and J usage is TRBJ2-7; D is ambiguous. This CDR3 contains 16 residues. Germline-derived CDR1 and CDR2 are MGHDK and SYGVNS. Trimming pared 4 bases from V and 2 bases from J, leaving 18 bases between. The CDR3 sequence: CASSGSIGPSPYEQYF. CDR3 nucleotides: TGTGCCAGCAGTGGCTCCATAGGCCCCAGTCCCTACGAGCAGTACTTC.

The rearrangement joins TRBV5-6 to TRBJ2-5, with D tentatively TRBD1 (5 bases). V dropped 9 bases and J dropped 2 bases, with 23 bases sitting between them. Germline V CDR1 and CDR2: SGHDT, YYEEEE. The CDR3 contains 16 residues. CDR3 protein: CATRAQKTVGQETQYF. In DNA form, the CDR3 reads TGTGCCACCAGGGCCCAAAAGACAGTGGGACAAGAGACCCAGTACTTC.

V and J are TRBV5-4 and TRBJ1-2; 7 bases are a match to TRBD1. J gave up 12 bases and V 4 bases, and 18 bases lay outside the gene matches. Germline values: CDR1 SGHNT, CDR2 YYREEE (reference sequence). The CDR3 covers 15 residues. The CDR3: CASSPTWTGLYANTF. In DNA, the CDR3 is TGTGCCAGCAGCCCGACTTGGACAGGTCTCTATGCTAACACCTTC.

The rearrangement joins TRBV10-3 to TRBJ1-2, with 9 positions matching TRBD1. The V and J ends lost 4 bases and 5 bases, in that order; junction bases with no gene match: 8. CDR3 length: 15 amino acids. Germline lookup yields CDR1 ENHRY and CDR2 SYGVKD. CDR3 DNA: TGTGCCATCAGTGGGCCGGGACAGGGTGGGTATGGCTACACCTTC. It yields the protein CAISGPGQGGYGYTF.

The chain has TRBV5-5 and TRBJ1-5; 7 nucleotides align to TRBD1. Germline loops: CDR1 SGHKS, CDR2 YYEKEE (reference sequence). Trimming at V came to 4 bases and at J to 2 bases, leaving 6 bases not matched to a gene. The CDR3 spans 15 residues. CDR3 amino acids: CASSDRARGNQPQHF. Written as DNA, the CDR3 is TGTGCCAGCAGCGACAGGGCGAGAGGCAATCAGCCCCAGCATTTT.

The chain employs TRBV19 and TRBJ1-1; maybe TRBD1 (6 bases). This CDR3 is 17 amino acids long. Germline V gives CDR1 LNHDA, CDR2 SQIVND (reference sequence). Trimming shortened V by 7 bases and J by 3 bases, and 24 bases separated the two germline ends. CDR3 nucleotides: TGTGCCAGTACCAAAACCCCGGGGGCCGGTTGGGACACTGAAGCTTTCTTT. Its translation is CASTKTPGAGWDTEAFF. The full variable domain, its missing parts supplied by reference TRBV19 and TRBJ1-1, is DGGITQSPKYLFRKEGQNVTLSCEQNLNHDAMYWYRQDPGQGLRLIYYSQIVNDFQKGDIAEGYSVSREKKESFPLTVTSAQKNPTAFYLCASTKTPGAGWDTEAFFGQGTRLTVV.

The rearrangement links TRBV7-9 to TRBJ1-1, with 7 nucleotides matching TRBD1. The trim removed 3 bases at V and 0 bases at J, leaving 1 base unmatched. The CDR3 extends over 14 amino acids. Germline CDR1 is SEHNR and CDR2 is FQNEAQ (reference sequence). CDR3 in DNA: TGTGCCAGCAGCTTCGACAGGGTGAACACTGAAGCTTTCTTT. Translating gives CASSFDRVNTEAFF.

The chain links TRBV28 to TRBJ2-1; TRBD1 aligns across 12 bases. CDR1 and CDR2 (germline): MDHEN, SYDVKM. Trimming at V came to 7 bases and at J to 10 bases, leaving 11 bases not matched to a gene. The CDR3 has 15 amino acids. Here the CDR3 DNA reads TGTGCCAGCAAGCCTAGGGACAGGGGGCTTCGAGAGCAGTTCTTC. It is translated as CASKPRDRGLREQFF. The variable domain in full, with the rest retrieved from reference TRBV28 and TRBJ2-1, is DVKVTQSSRYLVKRTGEKVFLECVQDMDHENMFWYRQDPGLGLRLIYFSYDVKMKEKGDIPEGYSVSREKKERFSLILESASTNQTSMYLCASKPRDRGLREQFFGPGTRLTVL.

J is TRBJ2-7 and V is TRBV7-9; 7 bases are shared with TRBD1. The length of the CDR3 is 14 residues. Germline V gene lookup returns CDR1 SEHNR and CDR2 FQNEAQ (reference sequence). V gave up 5 bases and J gave up 2 bases; unmatched junction bases: 6. CDR3 region: CASSNDRATYEQYF. The CDR3 coding sequence is TGTGCCAGCAGCAACGACAGGGCGACCTACGAGCAGTACTTC. Based on the CDR3 plus reference TRBV7-9 and TRBJ2-7, the full variable domain is DTGVSQNPRHKITKRGQNVTFRCDPISEHNRLYWYRQTLGQGPEFLTYFQNEAQLEKSRLLSDRFSAERPKGSFSTLEIQRTEQGDSAMYLCASSNDRATYEQYFGPGTRLTVT.

The chain combines TRBV18 with TRBJ2-5, with 9 bases fitting TRBD2. Matching the DNA end better, TRBJ2-7 makes the J call doubtful. CDR1 and CDR2 (germline): KGHSH, LQKENI. The CDR3 contains 20 residues. Here the CDR3 DNA reads TGTGCCAGCTCACATAGCGGGGCGCGGAAGGGACTAGCCTTATTCTACGAGCAGTACTTC. Amino acids: CASSHSGARKGLALFYEQYF.

CDR3 loop: CASTLNGLTSGNTIYF. In DNA form, the CDR3 reads TGTGCCAGTACCCTTAACGGGCTAACCTCTGGAAACACCATATATTTT. The rearrangement joins TRBV19 to TRBJ1-3; D unclear. The CDR3 runs to 16 residues. CDR1 is LNHDA and CDR2 is SQIVND in the germline V gene (reference sequence). With 7 bases removed from V and 0 bases from J, the gap between germline ends came to 16 bases.

CDR3 region: CASSPKGGAGRGYTF. In nucleotides, the CDR3 is TGTGCCAGCAGCCCTAAAGGGGGGGCAGGGCGCGGCTACACCTTC. The chain links TRBV2 to TRBJ1-2; D perhaps matches TRBD1 (6 bases). The CDR3 loop spans 15 amino acids. Germline V gene data show CDR1 as SNHLY and CDR2 as FYNNEI. V lost 6 bases to trimming and J lost 8 bases, with 22 bases between them.

V and J are TRBV10-3 and TRBJ1-5; D gene uncertain. Germline V gene lookup returns CDR1 ENHRY and CDR2 SYGVKD. The CDR3 contains 13 residues. The V and J ends lost 3 bases and 0 bases respectively, with 3 bases between them. CDR3 nucleotide sequence: TGTGCCATCAGTGACGGTAGCAATCAGCCCCAGCATTTT. It yields the protein CAISDGSNQPQHF.

The gene calls are TRBV6-6 and TRBJ2-3; perhaps TRBD2 as D (6 bases). The CDR3 length is 16 residues. V was pared by 5 bases and J by 3 bases, with 18 bases between. The germline gives CDR1 MNHNY, CDR2 SVGAGI (reference sequence). The CDR3 sequence: CASSPRERPFTDTQYF. CDR3 coding DNA: TGTGCCAGCAGTCCCCGGGAGCGTCCTTTTACAGATACGCAGTATTTT.

The chain recombines TRBV6-5 with TRBJ2-7, with 7 positions matching TRBD2. This CDR3 has 13 amino acids. The germline V gene has CDR1 MNHEY and CDR2 SVGAGI. V gave up 4 bases and J gave up 5 bases; unmatched junction bases: 5. The CDR3 nucleotides are TGTGCCAGCAGTTGGGCGGGGGACCACGAGCAGTACTTC. It is translated as CASSWAGDHEQYF.

This chain connects TRBV4-2 to TRBJ2-4; D may match TRBD1 or TRBD2 (5 bases each). V was pared by 4 bases and J by 1 base, with 14 bases between. The CDR3 length is 16 residues. From germline, CDR1 is LGHNA and CDR2 YNFKEQ. The CDR3 protein is CASSLGTSKAKNIQYF. CDR3 coding DNA: TGTGCCAGCAGCCTGGGGACCTCCAAGGCCAAAAACATTCAGTACTTC.

The chain has TRBV11-2 and TRBJ1-1; D is perhaps TRBD1 (6 bases). CDR3 length: 17 residues. The V and J ends lost 5 bases and 0 bases respectively, with 19 bases between them. Germline values: CDR1 SGHAT, CDR2 FQNNGV. CDR3 amino acids: CASSRRQAWTMNTEAFF. CDR3 in DNA: TGTGCCAGCAGCCGGAGACAGGCCTGGACCATGAACACTGAAGCTTTCTTT.

This chain links TRBV7-6 with TRBJ2-2, with D unresolved. The CDR3 runs 14 residues. In germline, CDR1 is SGHVS, CDR2 FNYEAQ. With 4 bases removed from V and 5 bases from J, the gap between germline ends came to 11 bases. CDR3 sequence reads: CASSSYWGTGELFF. The CDR3 bases are TGTGCCAGCAGCTCCTATTGGGGTACCGGGGAGCTGTTTTTT.

The V and J genes are TRBV11-2 and TRBJ1-2, with D maybe TRBD1 (5 bases). Trimming shortened V by 3 bases and J by 2 bases, and 10 bases separated the two germline ends. The germline V gene has CDR1 SGHAT and CDR2 FQNNGV. This CDR3 is built from 14 residues. CDR3 sequence: CASSLRGPNYGYTF. The CDR3 bases are TGTGCCAGCAGCTTGAGGGGCCCCAACTATGGCTACACCTTC.

The chain links TRBV7-2 to TRBJ2-3; the D gene is possibly TRBD1 (5 bases). The germline gives CDR1 SGHTA, CDR2 FQGNSA. V shed 5 bases and J shed 1 base, with 16 bases lying between them. The CDR3 covers 16 residues. The CDR3 DNA reads TGTGCCAGCAGCGCCAGGGTCGTCACCGGCACAGATACGCAGTATTTT. It codes for CASSARVVTGTDTQYF. The variable domain in full, with the rest retrieved from reference TRBV7-2 and TRBJ2-3, is GAGVSQSPSNKVTEKGKDVELRCDPISGHTALYWYRQSLGQGLEFLIYFQGNSAPDKSGLPSDRFSAERTGGSVSTLTIQRTQQEDSAVYLCASSARVVTGTDTQYFGPGTRLTVL.

The chain has TRBV6-5 and TRBJ1-4; perhaps TRBD1 as D (6 bases). The V gene lost 6 bases and the J gene lost 5 bases, with 13 bases spanning the gap. The CDR3 contains 14 residues. CDR1 is MNHEY and CDR2 is SVGAGI in the germline V gene. The CDR3 loop is CASRDRGQNEKLFF. The CDR3 nucleotides read TGTGCCAGCAGGGACCGGGGACAAAATGAAAAACTGTTTTTT.

This chain connects TRBV29-1 to TRBJ2-5; TRBD2 agrees at 9 bases. CDR1 and CDR2 (germline): SQVTM, ANQGSEA. V lost 3 bases, J lost 5 bases, and 13 bases stayed unmatched. The CDR3 is 16 amino acids. The CDR3 spells CSVEGRGGPTPETQYF. The CDR3 DNA reads as TGCAGCGTTGAGGGGCGGGGGGGCCCGACCCCGGAGACCCAGTACTTC.

The chain employs TRBV6-6 and TRBJ1-1; D is unresolved. This CDR3 is 16 amino acids long. Germline V gene sequence: CDR1 MNHNY, CDR2 SVGAGI (reference sequence). The V end was cut by 2 bases, the J end by 7 bases, with 20 bases between. In DNA form, the CDR3 reads TGTGCCAGCAGTTACAGTGTTAGGGTCCTTGGAGTTGAAGCTTTCTTT. As protein: CASSYSVRVLGVEAFF.

V is TRBV23-1 and J is TRBJ2-5; 11 bases are shared with TRBD2. TRBV23-1 has ORF status, its function being uncertain. The CDR3 sequence is 17 residues long. With 2 bases clipped from V and 5 bases from J, the junction kept 10 bases outside the gene matches. CDR3 region: CASSQPSSGGRDETQYF. The CDR3 coding sequence is TGCGCCAGCAGTCAACCATCTAGCGGGGGGCGGGATGAGACCCAGTACTTC.

There are a few counts of this clone. The chain links TRBV15 to TRBJ2-7; D ambiguous. The V gene lost 2 bases and the J gene lost 3 bases, with 11 bases spanning the gap. CDR1 is LNHNV, CDR2 YYDKDF, per germline (reference sequence). CDR3 size: 14 residues. The CDR3 DNA reads as TGTGCCACCAGCAGACGAATAGTCGGCTACGAGCAGTACTTC. Protein product: CATSRRIVGYEQYF.

The table lists this clone with a count of one. The rearrangement links TRBV11-2 to TRBJ2-7; TRBD1 agrees at 9 bases. J lost 2 bases, V lost 6 bases, and 5 bases had no gene match. This CDR3 is built from 14 residues. Germline V CDR1 and CDR2: SGHAT, FQNNGV. CDR3 nucleotide sequence: TGTGCCAGCAGGGGACAGGGCGACACCTACGAGCAGTACTTC. This translates into CASRGQGDTYEQYF.

CDR3 sequence: CASSLSKRIDRVRRDSPLHF. CDR3 nucleotides: TGTGCCAGCAGTTTATCAAAAAGGATAGACAGGGTAAGGAGGGATTCACCCCTCCACTTT. This rearrangement joins TRBV27 to TRBJ1-6; 7 positions match TRBD1. CDR1 MNHEY and CDR2 SMNVEV come from the germline V gene (reference sequence). V shed 0 bases and J 8 bases; nucleotides not matched to a gene: 19. The CDR3 spans 20 residues.

V and J are TRBV6-5 and TRBJ1-1, with D hard to call. CDR1 is MNHEY and CDR2 is SVGAGI in the germline V gene. The CDR3 spans 13 residues. The V gene lost 0 bases and the J gene lost 3 bases, with 5 bases spanning the gap. DNA for the CDR3: TGTGCCAGCAGTTACTCGACGGACACTGAAGCTTTCTTT. It encodes CASSYSTDTEAFF.

V gene TRBV27 combines with J gene TRBJ1-6, with a possible D match to TRBD1 (5 bases). The germline gives CDR1 MNHEY, CDR2 SMNVEV (reference sequence). The CDR3 runs 17 residues. Deletions cut 8 bases from V and 0 bases from J, with 17 bases between. The CDR3 sequence: CASQRWAGSSYNSPLHF. The CDR3 region has the DNA TGTGCCAGCCAAAGATGGGCAGGGAGCTCCTATAATTCACCCCTCCACTTT.